The present T cell receptor beta chain was sequenced within a study of CD8 T cells in Susac syndrome. CDR1 is LGHNA, CDR2 YNFKEQ, per germline. With V trimmed by 2 bases and J by 7 bases, 6 bases remained unmatched. The CDR3 sequence is 15 residues long. RNA, at about 0.45 to 1 ug, was reverse transcribed with random hexamers. Each CDR3 protein gets one entry after TCRdb re-called the immunoSEQ multiplex PCR reads with MiXCR. The sample has about 300,000 distinct CDR3 sequences; about nine tenths are singletons. Sequencing targeted TCR beta in blood CD8+ and CD4+ T cells. The sample was CD8+ T cells from PBMCs. The receptor's source is a human donor with multiple sclerosis. The J gene is TRBJ2-1, the V gene TRBV4-2, with TRBD2 matching 9 bases. The CDR3 DNA follows: TGTGCCAGCAGCCAATCTCAGCGGGAGGAAAATGAGCAGTTCTTC. This encodes CASSQSQREENEQFF.